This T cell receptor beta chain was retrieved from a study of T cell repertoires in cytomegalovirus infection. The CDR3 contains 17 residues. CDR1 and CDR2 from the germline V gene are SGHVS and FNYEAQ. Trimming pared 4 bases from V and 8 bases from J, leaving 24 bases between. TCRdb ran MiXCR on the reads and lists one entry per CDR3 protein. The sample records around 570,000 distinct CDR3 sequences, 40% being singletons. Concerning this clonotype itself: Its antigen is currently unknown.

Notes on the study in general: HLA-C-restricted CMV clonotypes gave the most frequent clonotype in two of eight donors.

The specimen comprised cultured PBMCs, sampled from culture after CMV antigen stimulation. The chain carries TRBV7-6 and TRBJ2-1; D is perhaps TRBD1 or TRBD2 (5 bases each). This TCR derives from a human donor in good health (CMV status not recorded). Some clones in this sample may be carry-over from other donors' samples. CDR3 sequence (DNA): TGTGCCAGCAGCTCCCGGGACGACACGCCTCTTCGCGATGAGCAGTTCTTC. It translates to CASSSRDDTPLRDEQFF. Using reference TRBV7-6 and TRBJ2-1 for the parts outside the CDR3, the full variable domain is GAGVSQSPRYKVTKRGQDVALRCDPISGHVSLYWYRQALGQGPEFLTYFNYEAQQDKSGLPNDRFSAERPEGSISTLTIQRTEQRDSAMYRCASSSRDDTPLRDEQFFGPGTRLTVL.